Presented here are 9 T cell receptor beta chains from one specimen sequenced in a study of T cell clusters in autoimmune cytopenias. TRB rearrangements were amplified by touch-down multiplex PCR with mixed TRB-A/B primers. Reanalyzing the multiplex PCR reads, TCRdb keeps one entry per CDR3 protein, without DNA. The data include about 15,000 distinct CDR3 sequences; the top ten clones carry roughly 2.3%. Roughly 38,000 genome equivalents of blood DNA were amplified for TRB. Sequencing was carried out using peripheral blood. The receptors derive from a human donor with an autoimmune cytopenia or autoimmune hepatitis (not recorded which).

In terms of frequency, this clonotype is medium-sized. The chain joins TRBV29-1 to TRBJ1-2. CDR1 is SQVTM and CDR2 is ANQGSEA in the germline V gene. CDR3 length: 13 amino acids. The CDR3 sequence is CSVDSGGSSGYTF.

This chain links TRBV20-1 with TRBJ2-2; TCRdb's D gene call, TRBD1, goes unchecked for lack of DNA. The CDR3 is made up of 15 amino acids. Looked up from germline, CDR1 is DFQATT and CDR2 is SNEGSKA (reference sequence). This chain's CDR3 is CSAKGAGRDTGELFF.

V is TRBV6-5 and J is TRBJ1-1; the TRBD1 assignment by TCRdb is unverifiable without DNA. CDR3 length: 15 residues. CDR1 is MNHEY, CDR2 SVGAGI, per germline. The CDR3 protein is CASSQGRQKNTEAFF.

The J gene is TRBJ2-3, the V gene TRBV19; TCRdb gives TRBD2 as the D gene, but with no DNA this cannot be confirmed. CDR3 length equals 16 residues. CDR1 LNHDA and CDR2 SQIVND come from the germline V gene (reference sequence). This chain's CDR3 is CASRAGGGLLTDTQYF.

By frequency, this clonotype registers medium-sized. The chain couples TRBV29-1 to TRBJ1-1. CDR3 length: 14 residues. Germline lookup yields CDR1 SQVTM and CDR2 ANQGSEA. The CDR3 is CSVEVHGWGTEAFF.

The chain uses TRBV11-1 and TRBJ2-1. The CDR3 has 14 residues. Germline V gives CDR1 SGHAT, CDR2 FQDESV (reference sequence). The CDR3 is CASSLIGTYNEQFF.

This chain connects TRBV19 to TRBJ2-7; no DNA is available, so the TRBD1 call from TCRdb remains unchecked. The CDR3 covers 14 residues. Germline V gene lookup returns CDR1 LNHDA and CDR2 SQIVND (reference sequence). The CDR3 region is CASSPGRGYDEQYF.

This chain uses TRBV13 with TRBJ1-1. Germline CDR1 PRHDT, CDR2 FYEKMQ (reference sequence). This CDR3 comprises 14 residues. The CDR3 sequence: CASSFRRKDTEAFF.

The chain couples TRBV6-5 to TRBJ2-7. CDR1 MNHEY and CDR2 SVGAGI come from the germline V gene. The CDR3 extends over 15 amino acids. This CDR3 reads CASSYSPTPTYEQYF.